The 31 T cell receptor beta chains presented below share a single source sample, sequenced in a study of shared clonotypes between healthy human individuals. Repertoires were generated with immunoSEQ multiplex PCR, while TCRdb's copy carries only in-frame clones and drops some. This repertoire shows 600,000 to 800,000 clones, over 55% found once; its top ten account for under 2%. The sequenced material came from memory CD4+ T cells sorted from blood. Subset denoted: CD45RA-negative fraction. Every receptor here comes from a woman in her 30s in good health.

V is TRBV18 and J is TRBJ2-1; D not certain. Germline V gene data show CDR1 as KGHSH and CDR2 as LQKENI. Trimming pared 6 bases from V and 8 bases from J, leaving 17 bases between. This CDR3 contains 14 residues. The CDR3 DNA reads as TGTGCCAGCTCGTCCGGGTCTAACCGGGATGAGCAGTTCTTC. Protein product: CASSSGSNRDEQFF.

This chain uses TRBV6-5 with TRBJ1-1; D remains unclear. This CDR3 is 15 amino acids long. The germline CDR1 and CDR2 sequences are MNHEY and SVGAGI. V lost 5 bases and J lost 2, with 15 bases in between. CDR3 in amino acids: CASSLTVGKNTEAFF. The CDR3 DNA is TGTGCCAGCAGTCTTACTGTAGGCAAAAACACTGAAGCTTTCTTT.

The chain couples TRBV6-5 to TRBJ1-2; unclear D gene. The V gene lost 0 bases and the J gene lost 8 bases, with 10 bases spanning the gap. This CDR3 region has 13 residues. Per the germline V gene, CDR1 is MNHEY and CDR2 is SVGAGI. CDR3 amino acids: CASSYSHGGGYTF. The CDR3 DNA sequence: TGTGCCAGCAGTTACTCTCACGGAGGGGGCTACACCTTC.

This clone was found once. V usage is TRBV10-1 and J usage is TRBJ1-1; D possibly corresponds to TRBD1 (6 bases). There are 13 residues in the CDR3. Germline V gene lookup returns CDR1 WNHNN and CDR2 SYGVQD (reference sequence). CDR3 in amino acids: CATKGGLNTEAFF. CDR3 bases: TGCGCAACTAAGGGGGGCTTGAACACTGAAGCTTTCTTT.

The chain couples TRBV15 to TRBJ1-4; perhaps TRBD1 as D (5 bases). The CDR3 has 15 residues. Germline CDR1 LNHNV, CDR2 YYDKDF (reference sequence). V gave up 3 bases and J gave up 4 bases, with 12 bases separating them. The CDR3 here is CATSSPGRINEKLFF. CDR3 in DNA: TGTGCCACCAGCAGTCCGGGACGGATTAATGAAAAACTGTTTTTT.

The chain carries TRBV7-3 and TRBJ2-5; D tentatively fits TRBD1 or TRBD2 (5 bases each). Germline values: CDR1 SGHTA, CDR2 FQGTGA. CDR3 size: 13 residues. Deletions cut 2 bases from V and 3 bases from J, with 7 bases between. CDR3 loop: CASSLGTEETQYF. The CDR3 coding sequence is TGTGCCAGCAGCTTAGGGACCGAAGAGACCCAGTACTTC.

This clone came up a few times. A much larger clone differs from this one at a single base, so this may be a read error. The same CDR3 can be traced to other DNA sequences in this sample. V usage is TRBV6-5 and J usage is TRBJ1-5; D is ambiguous. V was pared by 8 bases and J by 1 base, with 6 bases between. Germline CDR1 reads MNHEY; CDR2 reads SVGAGI. The CDR3 has 12 amino acids. CDR3 protein: CASGRSNQPQHF. DNA for the CDR3: TGTGCCAGCGGAAGGAGCAATCAGCCCCAGCATTTT.

CDR3 sequence (DNA): TGTGCCAGCAGCCAATTCGGAACTAGCTCTTACAATGAGCAGTTCTTC. Protein: CASSQFGTSSYNEQFF. The chain is built from TRBV9 and TRBJ2-1; D perhaps matches TRBD2 (6 bases). The germline V gene encodes CDR1 SGDLS and CDR2 YYNGEE. V gave up 4 bases and J gave up 4 bases, with 18 bases separating them. The CDR3 is 16 residues long. The full variable domain, completed using reference TRBV9 and TRBJ2-1, is DSGVTQTPKHLITATGQRVTLRCSPRSGDLSVYWYQQSLDQGLQFLIQYYNGEERAKGNILERFSAQQFPDLHSELNLSSLELGDSALYFCASSQFGTSSYNEQFFGPGTRLTVL.

V gene TRBV15 combines with J gene TRBJ2-1; D possibly corresponds to TRBD1 (5 bases). Germline V lookup: CDR1 LNHNV, CDR2 YYDKDF (reference sequence). Deletions cut 3 bases from V and 5 bases from J, with 14 bases between. The CDR3 has 15 amino acids. The CDR3 loop is CATSSRGSGNNEQFF. The DNA of the CDR3 is TGTGCCACCAGCAGCCGTGGTTCAGGGAACAATGAGCAGTTCTTC.

In its sample, this clone was seen a few times. V usage is TRBV29-1 and J usage is TRBJ2-1; 7 bases map to TRBD1. The CDR3 is 13 amino acids. The V gene end was trimmed by 7 bases and the J gene end by 7 bases; junction bases not matched to a gene: 10. Germline assignment: CDR1 SQVTM and CDR2 ANQGSEA. CDR3 loop: CSGVGTVGNEQFF. In DNA form, the CDR3 reads TGCAGCGGGGTGGGGACAGTCGGTAATGAGCAGTTCTTC.

This clone has at least ten counts. The chain carries TRBV7-6 and TRBJ2-6; the D gene is possibly TRBD2 (6 bases). The V gene's germline CDR1 is SGHVS and CDR2 FNYEAQ. The CDR3 runs 17 residues. V was trimmed by 4 bases and J by 0 bases, leaving 13 bases between them. The CDR3: CASSSTGGSSGANVLTF. CDR3 sequence (DNA): TGTGCCAGCAGCTCAACCGGGGGAAGCTCTGGGGCCAACGTCCTGACTTTC.

This clone was counted many times. This chain connects TRBV18 to TRBJ1-1; D gene unclear. The germline V gene encodes CDR1 KGHSH and CDR2 LQKENI. Trimming removed 6 bases at V and 1 base at J, with 9 bases between. The CDR3 extends over 13 amino acids. The CDR3 DNA reads TGTGCCAGCTCTCAAAGACAGAACACTGAAGCTTTCTTT. This codes for CASSQRQNTEAFF. The variable domain in full, with the rest retrieved from reference TRBV18 and TRBJ1-1, is NAGVMQNPRHLVRRRGQEARLRCSPMKGHSHVYWYRQLPEEGLKFMVYLQKENIIDESGMPKERFSAEFPKEGPSILRIQQVVRGDSAAYFCASSQRQNTEAFFGQGTRLTVV.

This chain links TRBV30 with TRBJ1-1; D is uncertain. The CDR3 consists of 12 residues. The V gene lost 0 bases and the J gene lost 6 bases, with 8 bases spanning the gap. Germline CDR1 and CDR2: GTSNPN and SVGIG (reference sequence). This CDR3 reads CAWSVGISEAFF. The CDR3 DNA sequence: TGTGCCTGGAGTGTAGGGATCTCTGAAGCTTTCTTT.

The rearrangement joins TRBV7-8 to TRBJ2-3; D is perhaps TRBD1 (5 bases). The CDR3 runs to 13 residues. Per germline, CDR1 SGHVS and CDR2 FQNEAQ. V lost 2 bases to trimming and J lost 7 bases, with 10 bases between them. Here the CDR3 DNA reads TGTGCCAGCAGCTTACCAGGGTATTATACGCAGTATTTT. This gives the protein CASSLPGYYTQYF.

A single count supports this clone. The genes are TRBV2 and TRBJ2-1; D possibly corresponds to TRBD2 (6 bases). Looked up from germline, CDR1 is SNHLY and CDR2 is FYNNEI. This CDR3 contains 13 residues. The ends were cut back, 5 bases at V and 11 bases at J, with 16 bases in the middle. The CDR3 DNA reads TGTGCCAGCAGTTATACAGCGGAGGGGAAGCAGTTCTTC. This codes for CASSYTAEGKQFF.

The CDR3 DNA reads TGTGCCAGCAGCGGAGCGGGAGCTTACAATGAGCAGTTCTTC. This translates into CASSGAGAYNEQFF. The chain is built from TRBV11-3 and TRBJ2-1; 8 positions agree with TRBD2. The trim removed 5 bases at V and 4 bases at J, leaving 4 bases unmatched. CDR1 is SGHNT, CDR2 YENEEA, per germline. The CDR3 loop spans 14 amino acids.

The chain combines TRBV11-2 with TRBJ2-1; 8 nucleotides agree with TRBD2. This CDR3 contains 12 residues. Germline V gives CDR1 SGHAT, CDR2 FQNNGV. Trimming took 1 base from V and 16 from J; bases not matched to a gene: 6. CDR3 sequence: CASSLAGGPGFF. DNA of the CDR3: TGTGCCAGCAGCTTAGCGGGAGGGCCGGGCTTCTTC.

The chain uses TRBV5-1 and TRBJ2-7, with unresolved D. V dropped 2 bases and J dropped 3 bases, with 12 bases sitting between them. The CDR3 consists of 14 residues. Germline values: CDR1 SGHRS, CDR2 YFSETQ. The CDR3 loop reads CASSFGQAYYEQYF. The CDR3, as DNA: TGCGCCAGCAGCTTTGGTCAGGCCTACTACGAGCAGTACTTC.

This rearrangement joins TRBV5-1 to TRBJ1-6; D is possibly TRBD1 (5 bases). The CDR3 runs 15 residues. V was pared by 3 bases and J by 3 bases, with 10 bases between. Germline values: CDR1 SGHRS, CDR2 YFSETQ. The CDR3 loop reads CASSSDSLYNSPLHF. For the CDR3, the DNA is TGCGCCAGCAGCTCTGACAGCCTCTATAATTCACCCCTCCACTTT.

CDR3 protein: CASSLTTPVDYTF. The CDR3 region has the DNA TGTGCCAGCAGCCTGACGACTCCGGTGGACTACACCTTC. The chain recombines TRBV28 with TRBJ1-2; D uncertain. Germline CDR1 reads MDHEN; CDR2 reads SYDVKM. V was pared by 6 bases and J by 10 bases, with 18 bases between. The CDR3 runs to 13 residues.

Points on this clone: Other DNA variants within this sample encode the same CDR3. The chain combines TRBV19 with TRBJ2-2, with TRBD2 identical over 7 bases. V lost 1 base and J lost 5; bases outside the gene matches: 4. CDR1 is LNHDA and CDR2 is SQIVND in the germline V gene (reference sequence). This CDR3 has 15 amino acids. The CDR3 nucleotides read TGTGCCAGTAGTATAGTCGCGGGAGTAACCGGGGAGCTGTTTTTT. The encoded protein is CASSIVAGVTGELFF.

The chain recombines TRBV2 with TRBJ2-7; tentatively, D is TRBD1 or TRBD2 (7 bases each). The CDR3 totals 16 residues. V was trimmed by 3 bases and J by 0 bases, leaving 15 bases between them. Germline V gene lookup returns CDR1 SNHLY and CDR2 FYNNEI. The CDR3 loop is CASSDRGGGYSYEQYF. CDR3 sequence (DNA): TGTGCCAGCAGTGATCGGGGAGGGGGCTACTCCTACGAGCAGTACTTC. Using reference TRBV2 and TRBJ2-7 for the parts outside the CDR3, the full variable domain is EPEVTQTPSHQVTQMGQEVILRCVPISNHLYFYWYRQILGQKVEFLVSFYNNEISEKSEIFDDQFSVERPDGSNFTLKIRSTKLEDSAMYFCASSDRGGGYSYEQYFGPGTRLTVT.

The chain combines TRBV5-1 with TRBJ2-1, with 7 nucleotides matching TRBD2. This CDR3 is 15 amino acids long. The germline gives CDR1 SGHRS, CDR2 YFSETQ. J lost 3 bases, V lost 7 bases, and 10 bases had no gene match. CDR3 coding DNA: TGCGCCAGCGCTAAGTCTAGCGGAAGCTACAATGAGCAGTTCTTC. Amino acids: CASAKSSGSYNEQFF.

The chain employs TRBV7-2 and TRBJ2-5; D possibly uses TRBD1 or TRBD2 (5 bases each). Trimming removed 5 bases at V and 1 base at J, with 14 bases between. Germline CDR1 and CDR2: SGHTA and FQGNSA. The CDR3 runs 15 residues. This CDR3 reads CASSLDSGPQETQYF. CDR3 nucleotides: TGTGCCAGCAGCCTCGATTCGGGGCCCCAAGAGACCCAGTACTTC. The complete variable domain, with remaining parts taken from reference TRBV7-2 and TRBJ2-5, reads GAGVSQSPSNKVTEKGKDVELRCDPISGHTALYWYRQSLGQGLEFLIYFQGNSAPDKSGLPSDRFSAERTGGSVSTLTIQRTQQEDSAVYLCASSLDSGPQETQYFGPGTRLLVL.

The V and J genes are TRBV10-2 and TRBJ2-2; D not resolved. Trimming cost V 1 base and J 8 bases, with 5 bases left between them. The CDR3 has 12 amino acids. Germline loops: CDR1 WSHSY, CDR2 SAAADI. CDR3 amino acids: CASSELQGELFF. The CDR3 DNA reads as TGCGCCAGCAGTGAGTTGCAGGGGGAGCTGTTTTTT.

The chain couples TRBV6-1 to TRBJ2-1; TRBD2 matches at 13 bases. V trimming: 7 bases; J trimming: 6 bases; junction bases outside the gene matches: 6. The CDR3 is 15 residues long. CDR1 MNHNS and CDR2 SASEGT come from the germline V gene. The chain's CDR3 is CASKRTSGSVNEQFF. CDR3 in DNA: TGTGCCAGCAAAAGGACTAGCGGGAGTGTCAATGAGCAGTTCTTC.

The V gene is TRBV2, the J gene TRBJ1-5, with 8 bases fitting TRBD1. With V trimmed by 3 bases and J by 0 bases, 1 base remained unmatched. Germline CDR1 reads SNHLY; CDR2 reads FYNNEI. The CDR3 has 15 amino acids. The CDR3 region has the DNA TGTGCCAGCAGTGAGGACAGGGTTAGCAATCAGCCCCAGCATTTT. The encoded protein is CASSEDRVSNQPQHF.

A word on this clone: A read error may be the cause here, since a much bigger clone is one base away. The same CDR3 can be traced to other DNA sequences in this sample. V gene TRBV2 combines with J gene TRBJ2-7; 9 bases fit TRBD1. The germline gives CDR1 SNHLY, CDR2 FYNNEI. There are 15 residues in the CDR3. CDR3 sequence: CASSEGGQGIYEQYF. The CDR3, as DNA: TGTGCCAGCAGTGAAGGCGGACAGGGGATCTACGAGCAGTACTTT.

The CDR3 spells CASSQGGDKETQYF. The CDR3 nucleotides are TGTGCCAGCAGCCAAGGCGGGGATAAAGAGACCCAGTACTTC. The rearrangement uses TRBV4-2 and TRBJ2-5; possible D gene TRBD2, 6 bases. Germline assignment: CDR1 LGHNA and CDR2 YNFKEQ. The CDR3 contains 14 residues. The ends were cut back, 1 base at V and 3 bases at J, with 9 bases in the middle.

The gene calls are TRBV11-3 and TRBJ2-3; D may be TRBD1 or TRBD2 (5 bases each). Trimming took 4 bases from V and 4 from J, leaving 12 bases between them. CDR3 length: 14 amino acids. Germline V gives CDR1 SGHNT, CDR2 YENEEA. CDR3 bases: TGTGCCAGCAGCTCTAAAAGGGACGCAGATACGCAGTATTTT. This sequence encodes CASSSKRDADTQYF.

This clone appeared a single time. The V gene is TRBV23-1, the J gene TRBJ2-6, with D unresolved. TRBV23-1 is filed as an ORF, its function uncertain. The V end was cut by 5 bases, the J end by 5 bases, with 19 bases between. The CDR3 has 17 amino acids. The CDR3 DNA reads as TGCGCCAGCAGTGATAAATCGCAACAAAGTCGGGCCAACGTCCTGACTTTC. Translated: CASSDKSQQSRANVLTF.